The clone carrying this T cell receptor (beta chain) was recorded many times. Its cognate antigen is unknown. For TCR beta, libraries came from iRepertoire HTBI primers and Arm-PCR of CDR3 regions. TCRdb called the multiplex PCR reads again in MiXCR, with one record for every CDR3 protein. The data show 350,000 to 500,000 distinct CDR3 sequences, 21% seen once. This record belongs to a study of regulatory T cells in long-lasting Graves disease. Study-wide results and limits: Persistent Graves' patients showed a TCR diversity that was lower than that of newly diagnosed ones.

Time point meaning: persistent/refractory GD, antithyroid drugs over 5 years with positive TRAb. PBMCs provided the RNA from which the TCR library was made. Approximately 10-milliliter peripheral blood samples went into EDTA tubes. The V gene end was trimmed by 4 bases and the J gene end by 0 bases; junction bases not matched to a gene: 7. Germline V CDR1 and CDR2: KGHDR, SFDVKD. The CDR3 consists of 17 residues. The starting material was peripheral blood mononuclear cells (PBMCs), obtained when the disease was refractory, from a patient treated with antithyroid drugs. The receptor was isolated from a female donor with Graves disease. The chain combines TRBV24-1 with TRBJ2-1, with 8 positions matching TRBD1. CDR3 protein: CATSDPRTGSSYNEQFF. The DNA for the CDR3 is TGTGCCACCAGTGACCCGAGGACAGGGAGCTCCTACAATGAGCAGTTCTTC.